The rows below give T cell receptor beta chains drawn from one sample of a study of blood T cell repertoires in COVID-19. Generated by immunoSEQ multiplex PCR, the TCRdb table keeps only in-frame clones and is missing some. The sample lists a few hundred thousand clones, approximately 81% occurring once. Material for sequencing was PBMCs or T cells enriched from blood (not recorded which). The origin of the receptors is a man in his forties who had recovered from COVID-19. Each CDR3 is given with its conserved first and last residue. The order of the fields is clone size, V gene, J gene, CDR3 protein. A row's size may be missing; if present it is once, few, many or a size class.

size: -
V: TRBV9
J: TRBJ2-3
CDR3: CASSVGAFEGGTDTQYF

size: -
V: TRBV6-1
J: TRBJ2-7
CDR3: CASSETGGAPYEQYF

size: -
V: TRBV7-8
J: TRBJ1-5
CDR3: CASSLRGQHNQPQHF

size: -
V: TRBV27
J: TRBJ1-2
CDR3: CASSFGQADYGYTF

size: -
V: TRBV4-1
J: TRBJ1-1
CDR3: CASSQGTGVPEAFF

size: -
V: TRBV5-1
J: TRBJ2-4
CDR3: CASSLPGQRGKNIQYF

size: -
V: TRBV5-1
J: TRBJ1-1
CDR3: CASSYMNTEAFF

size: -
V: TRBV18
J: TRBJ2-3
CDR3: CASSLSSGSTDTQYF

size: -
V: TRBV5-1
J: TRBJ2-7
CDR3: CASRTEKFGEQYF

size: -
V: TRBV19
J: TRBJ1-1
CDR3: CASSTAWASNTEAFF

size: -
V: TRBV11-2
J: TRBJ2-2
CDR3: CASSLPGADTGELFF

size: -
V: TRBV18
J: TRBJ2-7
CDR3: CASSLTGSFAYEQYF

size: -
V: TRBV6-2/TRBV6-3
J: TRBJ2-7
CDR3: CASSYLGDLYEQYF

size: -
V: TRBV27
J: TRBJ2-7
CDR3: CASSILRTGGRLTEQYF

size: -
V: TRBV29-1
J: TRBJ2-7
CDR3: CSVRTGTYEQYF

size: -
V: TRBV30
J: TRBJ2-7
CDR3: CAWTISRARTREQYF

size: few
V: TRBV5-1
J: TRBJ1-2
CDR3: CASSLEQGANYGYTF

size: -
V: TRBV18
J: TRBJ1-2
CDR3: CASSPLREDYGYTF

size: few
V: TRBV11-3
J: TRBJ2-7
CDR3: CASSLKSGTGRDEQYF

size: -
V: TRBV24-1
J: TRBJ2-7
CDR3: CATSDYTGVEYF

size: -
V: TRBV5-1
J: TRBJ2-1
CDR3: CASSLELARTYNEQFF

size: -
V: TRBV19
J: TRBJ2-7
CDR3: CASSIGRPPYEQYF

size: -
V: TRBV24-1
J: TRBJ2-7
CDR3: CATSDRDSPYYEQYF

size: once
V: TRBV5-1
J: TRBJ2-7
CDR3: CASSLASGSYEQYF

size: -
V: TRBV9
J: TRBJ1-1
CDR3: CASSFTALNTEAFF

size: -
V: TRBV9
J: TRBJ1-2
CDR3: CASSVDSFGTGGYGYTF

size: once
V: TRBV21-1
J: TRBJ2-7
CDR3: CASSKETRRQEQTYEQYF

size: -
V: TRBV7-9
J: TRBJ2-7
CDR3: CASSLAGGEQYF

size: -
V: TRBV12-3/TRBV12-4
J: TRBJ1-2
CDR3: CASSFRGGYGYTF

size: -
V: TRBV7-2
J: TRBJ2-7
CDR3: CASSLDGSGRVSYEQYF

size: -
V: TRBV5-1
J: TRBJ2-3
CDR3: CASREEADTQYF

size: -
V: TRBV13
J: TRBJ2-7
CDR3: CASSLYIMGGREQYF

size: -
V: TRBV28
J: TRBJ1-5
CDR3: CASSLQGARGQPQHF

size: -
V: TRBV11-2
J: TRBJ2-3
CDR3: CASSSPTSSGSPDTQYF

size: -
V: TRBV28
J: TRBJ2-3
CDR3: CASSGRLDPTDTQYF